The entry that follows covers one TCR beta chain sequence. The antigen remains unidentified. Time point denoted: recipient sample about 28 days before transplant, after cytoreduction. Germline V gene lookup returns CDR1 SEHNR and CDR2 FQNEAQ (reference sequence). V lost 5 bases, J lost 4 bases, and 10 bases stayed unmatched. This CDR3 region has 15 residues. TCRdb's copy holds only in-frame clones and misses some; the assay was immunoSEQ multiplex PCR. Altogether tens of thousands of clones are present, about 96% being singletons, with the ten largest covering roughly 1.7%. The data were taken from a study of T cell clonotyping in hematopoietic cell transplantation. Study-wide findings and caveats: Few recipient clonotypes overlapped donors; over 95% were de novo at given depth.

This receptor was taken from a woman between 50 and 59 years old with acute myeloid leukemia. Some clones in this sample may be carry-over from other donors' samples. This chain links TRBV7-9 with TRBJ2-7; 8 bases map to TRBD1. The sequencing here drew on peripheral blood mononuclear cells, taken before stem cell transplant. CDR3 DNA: TGTGCCAGCAGCCCAGACAGGGGCTATGGGTACGAGCAGTACTTC. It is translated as CASSPDRGYGYEQYF. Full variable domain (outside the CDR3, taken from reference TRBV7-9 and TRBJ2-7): DTGVSQNPRHKITKRGQNVTFRCDPISEHNRLYWYRQTLGQGPEFLTYFQNEAQLEKSRLLSDRFSAERPKGSFSTLEIQRTEQGDSAMYLCASSPDRGYGYEQYFGPGTRLTVT.